This T cell receptor beta chain comes out of a study of T cells in women clearing cervical HPV infection (dated by TCRdb to the late 2010s). Regarding the research as a whole: The cases were roughly 23 women with histologically confirmed HPV16-related CIN3 or worse, and 2 of those women had invasive cancers. As quality controls, five blinded duplicates were added to each group, bringing the total to approximately 60 samples made up of approximately 50 participants and some ten replicates. The exploratory proof-of-principle case-control study was nested within the Guanacaste HPV Natural History Study in Costa Rica and compared TCR repertoires across cervical HPV16 outcomes. Cases and controls were matched on year of sample collection and on age within five years. Since only a few of the women had HLA typing available, the possibility that HLA type was acting as a confounder could not be ruled out. Among cases, blood sampling came a median of nearly 150 days after lesion detection, with an interquartile range of roughly 85 to 200 days. Controls were 25 women whose single incident HPV16 infection cleared within 12 months without precancer or cancer developing. Cases had a median age of about 34 years compared with approximately 41 for controls, and baseline characteristics showed no significant differences between the groups. In the parent cohort, around 9,800 women aged 18 or older were enrolled in Guanacaste, Costa Rica, during about 1992 to 1994 and then followed for approximately seven years. Blood from cases was drawn at the visit where the lesion was first identified, while blood from controls was drawn once the infection was no longer detected.

Regarding this clone: Its cognate antigen has yet to be identified. Coverage ceases 3 residues before the CDR3 finishes, and the germline J gene fills in the end.

Every participant had a single incident cervical HPV16 infection, and women with prevalent HPV16 infections were excluded. Cervical HPV DNA was detected with MY09/MY11 PCR, and genotyping was done with dot-blot hybridization. Roughly 16 mL of heparinized blood were centrifuged, and the buffy coat was split into aliquots, frozen at -30 degrees C, and then kept at -80 degrees C. QIAGEN kits were used to extract genomic DNA from the buffy coat specimens. The germline V gene gives CDR1 as SGHRS and CDR2 as YFSETQ. Compared with germline, V lacks 2 bases and J lacks 4 bases; bases without a gene match: 3. Reading from cysteine to phenylalanine, the CDR3 counts 15 amino acids. Sequencing covers 36 bases of the CDR3, shown here with the frame starting at base 1. Using the immunoSEQ assay, multiplex PCR amplified TCR beta CDR3 regions from an average of roughly 1,100 ng of genomic DNA per sample. Primer bias was corrected in the assay by using a complete synthetic TCR repertoire to establish an amplification baseline. The amplicons were sequenced using the Illumina platform. The source study handled its data this way. Sequences were error-corrected by clustering with frequency ratios and a modified nearest-neighbor algorithm and were then analyzed in the immunoSEQ Analyzer with IMGT gene definitions. At each rarefaction depth, TCR richness and evenness were averaged across 20 rarefaction repeats, and any sample with fewer sequences than the depth was left out. V, D and J gene relative abundances were compared between groups with Wilcoxon rank sum tests, applying FDR correction. Blinded duplicates gave an intraclass correlation of around 96% for TCR richness and an average of roughly 76% across over 55 gene segments. TCRdb mirrors the immuneACCESS table, restricted to in-frame sequences. Some clones are absent from its copies; in checked studies, under half trace to an unresolved V gene, and the reason for the others is unknown. Clone size and the V and J calls come from that table; the DNA yielded D and trimming. The table for this sample shows some 30,000 clones. The ten biggest clones cover more than 7% of the sample.

General findings and caveats noted by the study authors: Random forest classifiers that combined richness and V gene abundances separated cases from controls with an estimated AUC of 0.8 to 0.85. TCR repertoire richness was significantly higher in CIN3+ cases than in controls across sequencing depths, while evenness did not differ. Whether associations preceded infection or resulted from infection could not be shown with the cross-sectional design, and effector/memory subsets and HPV-specific T cells were not isolated. Because the number of T cells in each sample was unknown, differences in richness could reflect differing T-cell content rather than repertoire biology. Lower TRBV6-7 relative abundance was observed in cases than in controls (approximately 0.1% versus 0.16%; Bonferroni P = 0.0008).

The chain uses TRBV5-1 and TRBJ2-2, and 9 junction bases match TRBD1. Sequenced input: blood buffy coat. The clonotype was recovered from a woman between 18 and 75 years old with a cervical HPV16 infection that either progressed to CIN3+ or cleared (not recorded which). The CDR3 reads CASSLTGGTTGELFF. CDR3 bases read: TGCGCCAGCAGCTTAACAGGGGGCACCACCGGGGAG. Where the CDR3 stops, the reference TRBV5-1 and TRBJ2-2 genes take over; the full variable domain is KAGVTQTPRYLIKTRGQQVTLSCSPISGHRSVSWYQQTPGQGLQFLFEYFSETQRNKGNFPGRFSGRQFSNSRSEMNVSTLELGDSALYLCASSLTGGTTGELFFGEGSRLTVL.